This T cell receptor (beta chain) was documented in a study of cytomegalovirus exposure and HLA in healthy donors. This clone was counted between two and nine times. Its antigen is unknown. Overall study findings and caveats: It was reported that the classifier diagnosed cytomegalovirus status with high specificity and sensitivity in both the original and validation cohorts. The study found most TCR sequences rare, yet found some public TCRs in many donors. Certain indistinguishable V segments, among them TRBV6-2 and TRBV6-3, were excluded.

Primers for the PCR totalled 60 Vbeta and 13 Jbeta. TCRdb's copy holds only in-frame clones and misses some; the assay was immunoSEQ multiplex PCR. Among some 200,000 clones listed, about 9.4% were seen once. Germline CDR1 and CDR2: SGHRS and YFSETQ. The CDR3 has 14 residues. The V and J ends lost 6 bases and 3 bases, in that order; junction bases with no gene match: 8. The rearrangement links TRBV5-1 to TRBJ1-2, with 7 positions matching TRBD1. Input material: PBMCs. The source of this sequence is a woman under 40 in good health and CMV-seropositive. CDR3 region: CASTGGGTDYGYTF. For the CDR3, the DNA is TGCGCCAGCACCGGGGGTGGGACAGACTATGGCTACACCTTC. The complete variable domain, with remaining parts taken from reference TRBV5-1 and TRBJ1-2, reads KAGVTQTPRYLIKTRGQQVTLSCSPISGHRSVSWYQQTPGQGLQFLFEYFSETQRNKGNFPGRFSGRQFSNSRSEMNVSTLELGDSALYLCASTGGGTDYGYTFGSGTRLTVV.